Detailed here is one TCR beta chain. Its antigen is unidentified. This specimen belongs to a study of T cells after yellow fever vaccination. Germline values: CDR1 SGHTA, CDR2 FQGNSA. V lost 1 base, J lost 1 base, and 13 bases lay in between. The length of the CDR3 is 16 residues. Whole-study findings and limits: Peaking on day 5 versus 15, the secondary response was faster but weaker.

One entry per CDR3 protein results from TCRdb running MiXCR on the 5' RACE reads. The table shows about 330,000 distinct CDR3 sequences, with roughly 4.3% occurring only once. This sample comprised PBMCs, obtained 5 days after the yellow fever booster vaccination. The rearrangement joins TRBV7-2 to TRBJ1-1; D might be TRBD1 (5 bases). The source of this sequence is a man younger than 30 who received the YFV17D yellow fever vaccine. CDR3 bases: TGTGCCAGCAGCTTAGTTGGGGGGTTGGGGAACACTGAAGCTTTCTTT. Its translation: CASSLVGGLGNTEAFF.